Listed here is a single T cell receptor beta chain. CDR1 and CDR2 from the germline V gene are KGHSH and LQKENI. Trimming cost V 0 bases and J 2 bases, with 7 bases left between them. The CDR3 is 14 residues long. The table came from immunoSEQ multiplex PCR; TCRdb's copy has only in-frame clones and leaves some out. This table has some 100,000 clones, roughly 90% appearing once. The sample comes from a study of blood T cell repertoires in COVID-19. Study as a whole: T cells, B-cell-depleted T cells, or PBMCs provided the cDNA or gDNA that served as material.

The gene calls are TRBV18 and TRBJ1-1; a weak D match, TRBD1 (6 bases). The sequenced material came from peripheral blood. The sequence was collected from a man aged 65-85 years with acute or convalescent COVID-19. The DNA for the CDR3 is TGTGCCAGCTCACCACCGGGGGCTAACACTGAAGCTTTCTTT. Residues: CASSPPGANTEAFF.